Listed below are T cell receptor beta chains from one sample, sequenced in a study of beta chain features in type 1 diabetes. Libraries were prepared by immunoSEQ multiplex PCR; TCRdb keeps only in-frame clonotypes and omits some of them. Seen here are about 900,000 clones, roughly 17% observed once, and the top ten hold about 0.025%. The sample comprised naive CD4+ T cells from blood. These receptors were taken from a woman aged 18-29 years in good health. Both conserved end residues are part of each CDR3. The D gene is left open where the match is weak. Clone size is stated in some rows and not others, as once, few, many or a class when expanded.

j_gene | d_gene | v_gene | abundance | CDR3nt | CDR3aa
TRBJ2-1 | NA | TRBV11-2 | NA | TGTGCCAGCAGCCCCAGGTTCGTTTACAGCTCCTACAATGAGCAGTTCTTC | CASSPRFVYSSYNEQFF
TRBJ2-7 | TRBD2 | TRBV27 | NA | TGTGCCAGCGCGACTTGGGGCCAACTCTCCGGGACTACCACCTACGAGCAGTACTTC | CASATWGQLSGTTTYEQYF
TRBJ2-5 | NA | TRBV7-9 | few | TGTGCCAGCAGCCCCGGTCGGTACCAAGAGACCCAGTACTTC | CASSPGRYQETQYF
TRBJ2-7 | TRBD2 | TRBV4-2 | NA | TGTGCCAGCAGCCGTCGATTGCGGGAGGGCAACGAGCAGTACTTC | CASSRRLREGNEQYF
TRBJ1-1 | NA | TRBV6-1 | few | TGTGCCAGCAGTGAAGGACGGAGAGGGGGTATGCTGACTGAAGCTTTCTTT | CASSEGRRGGMLTEAFF
TRBJ2-7 | NA | TRBV28 | NA | TGTGCCAGCATCCCAGCTGGGACTTCCTACGAGCAGTACTTC | CASIPAGTSYEQYF
TRBJ2-4 | NA | TRBV9 | NA | TGTGCCAGCAGCCGAGCAGGGGGGGAAAACATTCAGTACTTC | CASSRAGGENIQYF
TRBJ2-1 | TRBD2 | TRBV7-2 | NA | TGTGCCAGCAGATCGACTAGCGGGAGCTCGTTAGTCTACAATGAGCAGTTCTTC | CASRSTSGSSLVYNEQFF
TRBJ2-1 | NA | TRBV7-3 | NA | TGTGCCAGCAGCACCCGTTCCCAACCCGTCTACAATGAGCAGTTCTTC | CASSTRSQPVYNEQFF
TRBJ2-2 | TRBD2 | TRBV4-2 | few | TGTGCCAGCAGCCAGGAGCGGGAGTCGAACACCGGGGAGCTGTTTTTT | CASSQERESNTGELFF
TRBJ1-1 | NA | TRBV28 | NA | TGTGCCAGCACGGTTAACACTGAAGCTTTCTTT | CASTVNTEAFF
TRBJ2-1 | NA | TRBV15 | NA | TGTGCCACCGGGGGCTACCATGAGCAGTTCTTC | CATGGYHEQFF
TRBJ1-5 | NA | TRBV15 | NA | TGTGCCACCAGCAGCGAACGGACGCCCCAGCATTTT | CATSSERTPQHF
TRBJ2-5 | NA | TRBV2 | NA | TGTGCCAGCAGTGAAGACGGAGCAGGGTCGTGGGAGACCCAGTACTTC | CASSEDGAGSWETQYF
TRBJ2-1 | TRBD2 | TRBV5-1 | NA | TGCGCCAGCAGCGGGGGAGGACTAGCGGAGTCCTACAATGAGCAGTTCTTC | CASSGGGLAESYNEQFF
TRBJ2-7 | NA | TRBV21-1 | NA | TGTGCCAGCAGCACCAGGGGGCCCTACGAGCAGTACTTC | CASSTRGPYEQYF
TRBJ2-1 | NA | TRBV15 | NA | TGTGCCACCAGCAGAGATTCAACGGGGGCTCGGTTCTTC | CATSRDSTGARFF
TRBJ2-5 | TRBD2 | TRBV15 | few | TGTGCCACCAGCAGAGATCTAGTAGCGGGAGGTATGGAGACCCAGTACTTC | CATSRDLVAGGMETQYF
TRBJ2-1 | NA | TRBV23-1 | many | TGCGCCAGCACTCCACGCTACAATGAGCAGTTCTTC | CASTPRYNEQFF
TRBJ1-1 | NA | TRBV7-2 | NA | TGTGCCAGCAGCCCTCAGAAGAACACTGAAGCTTTCTTT | CASSPQKNTEAFF
TRBJ2-6 | NA | TRBV6-5 | NA | TGTGCCTGCAAGACAGTCAGCTCTGGGGCCAACGTCCTGACTTTC | CACKTVSSGANVLTF
TRBJ2-5 | TRBD2 | TRBV5-1 | NA | TGCGCCAGCAGCTACGGGACTAGCGGGAGAGAGACCCAGTACTTC | CASSYGTSGRETQYF
TRBJ1-4 | NA | TRBV6-5 | few | TGTGCCAGCAGTTCTCCGGGGGGGCAGCTGGTCTTT | CASSSPGGQLVF
TRBJ2-6 | TRBD1 | TRBV2 | few | TGTGCCAGCAGGCGGGACAGGGTGGTCTCTGGGGCCAACGTCCTGACTTTC | CASRRDRVVSGANVLTF
TRBJ2-1 | TRBD2 | TRBV7-2 | NA | TGTGCCAGCAGCTTAGTTCTAGCGGGAGTCAATGAGCAGTTCTTC | CASSLVLAGVNEQFF
TRBJ2-3 | NA | TRBV7-2 | few | TGTGCCAGCAGCTTAGGGGAGGCAGATACGCAGTATTTT | CASSLGEADTQYF
TRBJ2-7 | NA | TRBV7-2 | few | TGTGCCAGCAGACTCTCAGGGGCCTCCTACGAGCAGTACTTC | CASRLSGASYEQYF
TRBJ2-7 | NA | TRBV5-4 | few | TGTGCCAGCAGTAGAACAGGGAACCACGAGCAGTACTTC | CASSRTGNHEQYF
TRBJ2-5 | NA | TRBV25-1 | NA | TGTGCCAGCAGTGAATTTAGCTGGGACAAAGAGACCCAGTACTTC | CASSEFSWDKETQYF
TRBJ1-2 | NA | TRBV18 | NA | TGTGCCAGCTCACCTAAACAGACTAACTATGGCTACACCTTC | CASSPKQTNYGYTF
TRBJ2-1 | TRBD2 | TRBV9 | NA | TGTGCCAGCACGTCGACTAGCGGGATCAATGAGCAGTTCTTC | CASTSTSGINEQFF
TRBJ2-7 | TRBD2 | TRBV5-1 | NA | TGCGCCAGCAGCCCGGGACTACCCAGCGAGCAGTACTTC | CASSPGLPSEQYF
TRBJ2-7 | TRBD1 | TRBV29-1 | few | TGCAGCGTTTCCAGGGGCACAGGGGCTCACTACGAGCAGTACTTC | CSVSRGTGAHYEQYF
TRBJ2-5 | NA | TRBV18 | NA | TGTGCCAGCTCACCCTCGGGCGGCCAGCTTTACTTC | CASSPSGGQLYF
TRBJ2-5 | TRBD1 | TRBV6-5 | NA | TGTGCCAGCAGTAAGGGACAGGGGGCGCCGGAGACCCAGTACTTC | CASSKGQGAPETQYF
TRBJ1-1 | NA | TRBV6-1 | NA | TGTGCCAGCAGCCTGAGGACAGACGGACCGGAGGCAGCTTTCTTT | CASSLRTDGPEAAFF